These T cell receptor beta chains were read from a single sample in a study of regulatory T cells in long-lasting Graves disease. TCRdb reanalysed the multiplex PCR reads using MiXCR and keeps one entry per CDR3 protein. The repertoire holds about 460,000 distinct CDR3 sequences, with approximately 22% as singletons. The material sequenced was peripheral blood mononuclear cells (PBMCs), taken when the disease was refractory, from a patient treated with antithyroid drugs. Every receptor here comes from a female donor with Graves disease. CDR3s include the opening cysteine and the closing phenylalanine or tryptophan. The D gene is left open where the match is weak. For some rows the clone size is stated as once, few or many, or as a class when expanded; others skip it.

>TRBJ1-5|TRBV5-6|TRBD1|few
TGTGCCAGCAGCTCCGGGACAGGGGTATTGCAGCCCCAGCATTTT
CASSSGTGVLQPQHF
>TRBJ2-2|TRBV20-1|.|once
TGCAGTGCTAAGGGGTCCGGGGAGCTGTTTTTT
CSAKGSGELFF
>TRBJ2-7|TRBV19|TRBD1|few
TGTGCCAGTAGTCAGACAGGGGCCAACGAGCAGTACTTC
CASSQTGANEQYF
>TRBJ1-6|TRBV3-1|.|few
TGTGCCAGCAGCCAAGTGACAAATTCACCCCTCCACTTT
CASSQVTNSPLHF
>TRBJ2-2|TRBV7-6|.|.
TGTGCCAGCAGCTTAGATGCAGGGACGAACACCGGGGAGCTGTTTTTT
CASSLDAGTNTGELFF
>TRBJ2-7|TRBV27|TRBD1|many
TGTGCCAGCAGTCCGACAGGGAATACCTACGAGCAGTACTTC
CASSPTGNTYEQYF
>TRBJ2-5|TRBV5-6|.|.
TGTGCCAGCAGCCCCACTAGCACGGAGACCCAGTACTTC
CASSPTSTETQYF
>TRBJ1-2|TRBV28|.|many
TGTGCCAGCAGTTTAGTACAGGTCTTTAGCGGCTACACCTTC
CASSLVQVFSGYTF
>TRBJ2-7|TRBV12-3/TRBV12-4|TRBD1|many
TGTGCCAGCAGCAATGTTATGGGACAGGGGTTCTACGAGCAGTACTTC
CASSNVMGQGFYEQYF
>TRBJ1-2|TRBV7-2|.|many
TGTGCCAGCAGCTCCTTGGCCCTATACACCTTC
CASSSLALYTF
>TRBJ2-7|TRBV27|.|many
TGTGCCAGCAGTTCTTGGTCAAGGAAGGGCTACGAGCAGTACTTC
CASSSWSRKGYEQYF
>TRBJ2-2|TRBV28|.|many
TGTGCCAGCTCCCGAATCATCGGGGAGCTGTTTTTT
CASSRIIGELFF
>TRBJ2-7|TRBV9|.|few
TGTGCCAGCAGTGGAAACTCCTACGAGCAGTACTTC
CASSGNSYEQYF
>TRBJ1-2|TRBV12-3/TRBV12-4|.|few
TGTGCCAGCAGTCCACAGGGAGGGGATGGCTACACCTTC
CASSPQGGDGYTF
>TRBJ1-4|TRBV12-3/TRBV12-4|TRBD1|many
TGTGCCAGCAGGCCCCGGGACAGCTCTAATGAAAAACTGTTTTTT
CASRPRDSSNEKLFF
>TRBJ1-2|TRBV29-1|TRBD1|.
TGCAGCGTTGAGTGGACAGGGCGCAACTATGGCTACACCTTC
CSVEWTGRNYGYTF
>TRBJ2-5|TRBV20-1|TRBD2|.
TGCAGTGCTAGAGATCCTCCGGGACTAGCGGGAGTCGAGACCCAGTACTTC
CSARDPPGLAGVETQYF
>TRBJ1-4|TRBV20-1|TRBD1|.
TGCAGTGCGCGCGGACAGGGGGCCGAAGATGAAAAACTGTTTTTT
CSARGQGAEDEKLFF
>TRBJ1-1|TRBV6-1|.|many
TGTGCCAGCAGGCAACTAAGGAACACTGAAGCTTTCTTT
CASRQLRNTEAFF
>TRBJ1-2|TRBV19|.|few
TGTGCCAGTAGTATAGGATTTACAGGCTATGGCTACACCTTC
CASSIGFTGYGYTF
>TRBJ2-2|TRBV19|TRBD1|few
TGTGCCATCGCGACAGGGGTCGACACCGGGGAGCTGTTTTTT
CAIATGVDTGELFF
>TRBJ2-7|TRBV9|.|few
TGTGCCAGCAGCCCCCGGACAGAACTCTACGAGCAGTACTTC
CASSPRTELYEQYF
>TRBJ1-2|TRBV28|TRBD1|many
TGTGCCAGCAGTTTGCCACAGGGGGGCTATGGCTACACCTTC
CASSLPQGGYGYTF
>TRBJ1-6|TRBV20-1|TRBD1|many
TGCAGTGCTAGGGAACATGGGACAGTCACCCTTTCACCCCTCCACTTT
CSAREHGTVTLSPLHF
>TRBJ2-5|TRBV28|.|few
TGTGCCAGCAGTCCAGGACGGGGGTCGGAGACCCAGTACTTC
CASSPGRGSETQYF
>TRBJ2-6|TRBV27|.|.
TGTGCCAGCAGCATTTCCCGGGGCGCATCATCTGGGGCCAACGTCCTGACTTTC
CASSISRGASSGANVLTF
>TRBJ2-7|TRBV28|.|many
TGTGCCAGCAGTTTATTGGCGACAAGCTCCTACGAGCAGTACTTC
CASSLLATSSYEQYF
>TRBJ2-2|TRBV7-2|TRBD2|.
TGTGCCAGCAGCTTACGGGAGGGCCAGAACACCGGGGAGCTGTTTTTT
CASSLREGQNTGELFF
>TRBJ1-4|TRBV6-1|.|many
TGTGCCAGCAGTCGACGGTCAACTAATGAAAAACTGTTTTTT
CASSRRSTNEKLFF
>TRBJ2-2|TRBV7-6|.|.
TGTGCCAGCAGCTTAGGGAGTTCGGGCGGGGAGCTGTTTTTT
CASSLGSSGGELFF
>TRBJ1-1|TRBV19|TRBD1|few
TGTGCCAGTAACAATAGGGGGGACAGTGAAGCTTTCTTT
CASNNRGDSEAFF
>TRBJ1-2|TRBV30|.|.
TGTGCCTGGAGTGTAAACGACAGGAACTATGGCTACACCTTC
CAWSVNDRNYGYTF
>TRBJ1-4|TRBV7-2|.|few
TGTGCCAGCAGCCCCCAATCGGGGGGGGAAGGCACTAATGAAAAACTGTTTTTT
CASSPQSGGEGTNEKLFF
>TRBJ2-7|TRBV6-1|TRBD2|few
TGTGCCAGCAAATTTAGACTAGCGGGGTACGTCAACGAGCAGTACTTC
CASKFRLAGYVNEQYF
>TRBJ2-7|TRBV27|TRBD2|.
TGTGCCAGCAGTTCCATACTAGCGGGGGGTCAAAGCTCCTACGAGCAGTACTTC
CASSSILAGGQSSYEQYF
>TRBJ2-2|TRBV12-3/TRBV12-4|.|many
TGTGCCAGCAGTCCTAGCAGGGCCGGGGAGCTGTTTTTT
CASSPSRAGELFF
>TRBJ1-5|TRBV27|TRBD1|.
TGTGCCAGCAGTCCTGGCTGGGGACAGGGACTTAGCAATCAGCCCCAGCATTTT
CASSPGWGQGLSNQPQHF
>TRBJ1-5|TRBV6-1|TRBD1|few
TGTGCCAGCAGTGACAGGGGGAGACCGCCCCAGCATTTT
CASSDRGRPPQHF
>TRBJ2-5|TRBV7-2|.|.
TGTGCCAGCAGCTTAGCGGCGGCTACCCAGTACTTC
CASSLAAATQYF
>TRBJ1-1|TRBV28|TRBD1|many
TGTGCCAGCAGCAACGAAGGGGGCGGCAACACTGAAGCTTTCTTT
CASSNEGGGNTEAFF
>TRBJ1-5|TRBV7-2|.|many
TGTGCCAGCAGCTTAGTTGGGGGTAGCAATCAGCCCCAGCATTTT
CASSLVGGSNQPQHF
>TRBJ2-7|TRBV6-1|TRBD2|.
TGTGCCAGCAGTGAAGCATTTGCGGGGGGTCTTTACGAGCAGTACTTC
CASSEAFAGGLYEQYF
>TRBJ1-4|TRBV28|TRBD1|many
TGTGCCAGCACCTCGAGGGGCGGGAGGGGGCACGAAAAACTGTTTTTT
CASTSRGGRGHEKLFF
>TRBJ2-3|TRBV20-1|.|.
TGCAGTGCCGCGACTGCTAGCACAGATACGCAGTATTTT
CSAATASTDTQYF
>TRBJ2-2|TRBV7-2|.|many
TGTGCCAGCAGCTTCAGCGCGGACACCGGGGAGCTGTTTTTT
CASSFSADTGELFF
>TRBJ2-4|TRBV28|TRBD2|many
TGTGCCAGCAGCAACTTGCTAGCGGGAGCCAAAAACATTCAGTACTTC
CASSNLLAGAKNIQYF
>TRBJ2-7|TRBV7-2|.|few
TGTGCCAGCAGCTTCTTTCCTCGCTCCTACGAGCAGTACTTC
CASSFFPRSYEQYF
>TRBJ2-6|TRBV19|.|.
TGTGCCAGTAGTGTTGACAGGAGGCCGGCTGGGGCCAACGTCCTGACTTTC
CASSVDRRPAGANVLTF
>TRBJ1-5|TRBV6-5|.|few
TGTGCCAGCAGTTACCAAAAAAATGGGGGCCGAAGTCAGCCCCAGCATTTT
CASSYQKNGGRSQPQHF
>TRBJ1-2|TRBV7-9|TRBD1|.
TGTGCCAGCAGCTCGGGACAGGCCCCCAGGAACTATGGCTACACCTTC
CASSSGQAPRNYGYTF
>TRBJ2-7|TRBV29-1|.|.
TGCTCAGGCAGGGAGGTCAACGAGCAGTACTTC
CSGREVNEQYF
>TRBJ1-1|TRBV28|.|many
TGTGCCAGCAGTCTAAAGCTCACTGAAGCTTTCTTT
CASSLKLTEAFF
>TRBJ1-5|TRBV7-8|.|few
TGTGCCAGCAGCCGTTCGGAGGTTCCGCCTCAGCCCCAGCATTTT
CASSRSEVPPQPQHF
>TRBJ1-2|TRBV6-1|.|many
TGTGCCAGCAGCCACCTTGATCCGACAGCCGATGGCTACACCTTC
CASSHLDPTADGYTF